The clone carrying this T cell receptor (beta chain) was found a few times. Its antigen is unknown. The data stem from a study of naive and memory T cell subsets. Findings of the study overall: Expression changes during T cell differentiation may affect RNA-based TCR counts. Findings for naive and memory subsets could not be checked against ground truth.

The beta constant-region primer was an equimolar mix of two oligonucleotides covering TRBC1 and TRBC2. Ligated cDNA was amplified by four rounds of PCR with nested alpha and beta constant-region primers and SP2. TCRdb called the UMI-ligation and nested PCR reads again in MiXCR, with one record for every CDR3 protein. The data hold approximately 20,000 distinct CDR3 sequences, with approximately 10% observed a single time. Sequenced: central memory CD8+ T cells from blood. The clonotype comes from a human donor in good health.

CDR3 DNA: TGTGCCAGCAGTAAACTAGCGGGGGGGAGAATAGGAACCGACGAGCAGTACTTC. Amino acids: CASSKLAGGRIGTDEQYF. The V call is TRBV28, the J call TRBJ2-7; 13 bases align to TRBD2. The trim removed 5 bases at V and 5 bases at J, leaving 15 bases unmatched. Per germline, CDR1 MDHEN and CDR2 SYDVKM. The CDR3 runs to 18 residues.